This paragraph covers one T cell receptor (beta chain) sequence. Its recognized antigen is unknown. Within one base of it there is no much larger clone, and no base qualities were kept. To demonstrate the VDJtools post-analysis software, the study profiled TCR beta repertoires from the peripheral blood of about 13 young patients with multiple sclerosis. The patients with multiple sclerosis were children and adolescents between about 6 and 17 years of age. Trimming removed 0 bases from V and 3 bases from J, leaving 13 bases between the germline ends. CDR1 and CDR2 were assigned from the germline V gene (reference sequence) as SGHKS and YYEKEE. From the cysteine up to the phenylalanine, the CDR3 has a length of 15 residues. Only the CDR3 portion is preserved as DNA: 45 bases, with reading frame beginning at the first base. This entry belongs to a study of post-analysis software for immune sequencing data (dated by TCRdb to the mid-2010s). With regard to the full study: Recorded disease courses included relapsing-remitting, secondary progressive and progressive-relapsing multiple sclerosis, with some patients lacking subtype annotation. Patient repertoires were compared against ten to eleven previously published healthy control repertoires from donors aged 6 to 25 years. A subset of samples was prepared in parallel using single-end sample barcoding, then pooled and co-amplified after Illumina adapter ligation. General study outcomes and caveats: The multiple sclerosis patient group was slightly younger than the control group. Strong co-clustering of samples prepared in the same batch was shown by direct clustering with F measure, prompting a batch-effect correction. Multiple sclerosis patients had significantly lower normalized Chao1 diversity than controls, a result that suggests substantial peripheral T-cell clonal expansion. A few TRBV segments, including TRBV5-6, TRBV5-1 and TRBV20-1, were significantly more frequent in patients than controls.

Libraries were constructed by PCR. The run used an Illumina HiSeq 2500. To reduce PCR and sequencing biases, unique molecular identifiers were incorporated into the TCR beta cDNA libraries. Per 1 to 10 million input T cells, roughly 0.5 million cDNA molecules were obtained, such that each molecule approximated one T cell. The patient libraries were prepared and sequenced with the same protocol used for the earlier healthy control dataset. Within a given batch, samples were prepared together, multiplexed and sequenced on the same HiSeq lane. On the authors' methods: MIGEC handled the raw barcoded reads, throwing out single-read molecular identifier groups before consensus assembly and CDR3 extraction. VDJtools was used for post-analysis of the clonotype tables, with diversity normalized by down-sampling every dataset to the smallest sample size. Repertoire overlap clustering matched CDR3 amino acid but not nucleotide sequences to correct batch-related cross-sample contamination. TCRdb reanalyzed the raw reads on its own, using fastp at Q25 for trimming and MiXCR for clone calling, and kept in-frame beta chains. CDR3 protein sequences are deduplicated, and each keeps its most common genes and DNA. In this record, the V and J calls reflect TCRdb's handling and not the investigators' own analysis. The sample table lists under 900,000 distinct CDR3 sequences, roughly 50% of them with a count of one. About 4.8% of the sample rests with the top ten.

The source is a girl under 18 with multiple sclerosis. This sequence uses TRBV5-5 and TRBJ2-7; the D segment cannot be called with confidence. Sequencing used blood. The bases read TGTGCCAGCAGCTTGGTACAGTTGACACACTACGAGCAGTACTTC. Its protein reads: CASSLVQLTHYEQYF.